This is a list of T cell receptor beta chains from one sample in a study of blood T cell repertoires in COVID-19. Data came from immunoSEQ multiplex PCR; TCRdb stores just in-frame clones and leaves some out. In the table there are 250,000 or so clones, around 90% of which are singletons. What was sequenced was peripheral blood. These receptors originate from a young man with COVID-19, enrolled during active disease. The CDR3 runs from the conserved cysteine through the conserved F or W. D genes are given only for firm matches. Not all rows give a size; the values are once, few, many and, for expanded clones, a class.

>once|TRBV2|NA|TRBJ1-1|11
CASSVGTRTFF
TGTGCCAGCAGTGTCGGGACAAGAACTTTCTTT
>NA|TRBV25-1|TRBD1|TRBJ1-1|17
CASYSFTGGFMNTEAFF
TGTGCCAGCTACTCTTTCACAGGGGGCTTTATGAACACTGAAGCTTTCTTT
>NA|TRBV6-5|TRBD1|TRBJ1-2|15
CASSYSSRQGNGYTF
TGTGCCAGCAGTTACTCGTCGAGACAGGGTAATGGCTACACCTTC
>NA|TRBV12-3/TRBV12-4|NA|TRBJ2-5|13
CASSLNRQETQYF
TGTGCCAGCAGTTTAAACAGACAAGAGACCCAGTACTTC
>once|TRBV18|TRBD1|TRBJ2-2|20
CASRTETGRGTGRITGELFF
TGTGCCAGCCGCACGGAAACTGGTCGGGGGACAGGGCGAATCACCGGGGAGCTGTTTTTT
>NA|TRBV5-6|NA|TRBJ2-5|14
CASSFQGNQETQYF
TGTGCCAGCAGCTTCCAGGGGAACCAAGAGACCCAGTACTTC
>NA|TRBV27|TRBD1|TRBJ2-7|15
CASQISGTGSYEQYF
TGTGCCAGCCAAATTTCTGGGACAGGGTCCTACGAGCAGTACTTC
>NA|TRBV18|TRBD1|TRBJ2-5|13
CASSRQGHETQYF
TGTGCCAGCTCACGACAGGGGCACGAGACCCAGTACTTC
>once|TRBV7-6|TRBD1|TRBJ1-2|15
CASSSYRGHNYGYTF
TGTGCCAGCAGCTCCTACAGGGGACATAACTATGGCTACACCTTC
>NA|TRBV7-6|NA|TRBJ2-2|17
CASSLATQLSHTGELFF
TGTGCCAGCAGCTTAGCCACCCAACTCTCTCACACCGGGGAGCTGTTTTTT
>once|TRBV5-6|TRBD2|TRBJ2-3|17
CASSLWGGTSGPDTQYF
TGTGCCAGCAGCTTGTGGGGAGGGACTAGCGGACCAGATACGCAGTATTTT
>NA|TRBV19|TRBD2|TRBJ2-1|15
CASTLAGGSDNEQFF
TGTGCCAGTACCCTAGCGGGGGGGTCAGACAATGAGCAGTTCTTC
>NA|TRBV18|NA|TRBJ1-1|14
CASSPPDSNTEAFF
TGTGCCAGCTCACCACCGGACAGTAACACTGAAGCTTTCTTT
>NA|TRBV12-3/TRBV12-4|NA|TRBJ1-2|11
CASSLGGAYTF
TGTGCCAGCAGTTTGGGGGGTGCCTACACCTTC
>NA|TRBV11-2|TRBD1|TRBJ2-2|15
CASSLTGGNTGELFF
TGTGCCAGCAGCTTAACAGGGGGGAACACCGGGGAGCTGTTTTTT
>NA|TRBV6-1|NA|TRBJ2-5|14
CASTEPTRRETQYF
TGTGCCAGCACTGAACCGACTAGACGGGAGACCCAGTACTTC
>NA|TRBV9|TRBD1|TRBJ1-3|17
CASSGAGTGGLGNTIYF
TGTGCCAGCAGCGGAGCCGGGACAGGGGGCCTTGGAAACACCATATATTTT
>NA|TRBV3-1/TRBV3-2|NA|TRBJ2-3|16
CASSQDSGLPEVAQYF
TGTGCCAGCAGCCAAGATTCGGGACTTCCCGAGGTAGCGCAGTATTTT
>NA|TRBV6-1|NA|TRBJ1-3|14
CASSEVGGTDTIYF
TGTGCCAGCAGTGAAGTTGGGGGCACAGACACCATATATTTT
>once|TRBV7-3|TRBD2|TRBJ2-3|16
CASSLRLAGAGDTQYF
TGTGCCAGCAGCCTGCGTCTAGCGGGGGCCGGAGATACGCAGTATTTT
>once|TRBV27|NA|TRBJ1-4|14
CASRPTAFNEKLFF
TGTGCCAGCAGACCCACAGCATTTAATGAAAAACTGTTTTTT
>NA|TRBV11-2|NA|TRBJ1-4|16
CASSRENGGQYEKLFF
TGTGCCAGCAGCCGAGAGAACGGCGGACAGTATGAAAAACTGTTTTTT
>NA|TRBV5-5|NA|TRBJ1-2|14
CASSLGVSNYGYTF
TGTGCCAGCAGCTTGGGAGTTTCTAACTATGGCTACACCTTC
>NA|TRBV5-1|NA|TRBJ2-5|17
CASSRGLGTPDQETQYF
TGCGCCAGCAGCCGCGGACTCGGTACACCTGATCAAGAGACCCAGTACTTC
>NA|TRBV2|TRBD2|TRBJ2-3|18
CASSEEGVSGGRLDTQYF
TGTGCCAGCAGTGAAGAGGGGGTGAGCGGGGGGCGGTTAGATACGCAGTATTTT
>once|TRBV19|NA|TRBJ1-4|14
CASTPGRANEKLFF
TGTGCCAGTACCCCCGGGCGGGCTAATGAAAAACTGTTTTTT
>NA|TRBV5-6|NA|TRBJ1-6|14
CASSLRQGHSPLHF
TGTGCCAGCAGCTTACGGCAGGGTCATTCACCCCTCCACTTT
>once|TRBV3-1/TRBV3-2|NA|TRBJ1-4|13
CASSQDLRAPRVF
TGTGCCAGCAGCCAAGATTTAAGAGCCCCACGGGTTTTT
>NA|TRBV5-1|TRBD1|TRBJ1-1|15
CANDWRRTGGTEAFF
TGCGCCAACGATTGGCGTAGGACAGGGGGCACTGAAGCTTTCTTT
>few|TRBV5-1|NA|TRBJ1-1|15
CASSKAGGSDTEAFF
TGCGCCAGCAGCAAGGCTGGGGGGTCGGACACTGAAGCTTTCTTT
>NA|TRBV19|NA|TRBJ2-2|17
CASEGSPGGRNTGELFF
TGTGCCAGTGAGGGGTCGCCCGGGGGGCGGAACACCGGGGAGCTGTTTTTT
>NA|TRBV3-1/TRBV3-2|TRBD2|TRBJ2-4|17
CASSRTSGGASQNIQYF
TGTGCCAGCAGCCGAACTAGCGGGGGGGCCAGCCAAAACATTCAGTACTTC
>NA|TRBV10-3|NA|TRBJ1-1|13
CAISETVNTEAFF
TGTGCCATCAGTGAGACGGTAAACACTGAAGCTTTCTTT
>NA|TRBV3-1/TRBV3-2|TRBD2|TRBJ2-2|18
CASSLGTSGGPNTGELFF
TGTGCCAGCAGCCTGGGGACTAGCGGGGGGCCGAACACCGGGGAGCTGTTTTTT
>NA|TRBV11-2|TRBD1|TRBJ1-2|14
CASSLRQGGYGYTF
TGTGCCAGCAGCCTCAGACAGGGCGGGTATGGCTACACCTTC
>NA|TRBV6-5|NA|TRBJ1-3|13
CASTPRSGNTIYF
TGTGCCAGCACTCCGAGGTCTGGAAACACCATATATTTT
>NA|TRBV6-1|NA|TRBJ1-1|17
CASSALGQGRKNTEAFF
TGTGCCAGCAGTGCCCTCGGTCAGGGCAGAAAAAACACTGAAGCTTTCTTT
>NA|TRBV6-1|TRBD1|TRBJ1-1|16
CASSARRTGLHTEAFF
TGTGCCAGCAGTGCTCGAAGGACAGGGCTCCACACTGAAGCTTTCTTT
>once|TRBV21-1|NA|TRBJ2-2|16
CASSLHRVFHTGELFF
TGTGCCAGCAGCCTTCACAGGGTATTCCACACCGGGGAGCTGTTTTTT
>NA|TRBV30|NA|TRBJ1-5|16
CAWSSPRVSSNQPQHF
TGTGCCTGGAGTTCCCCCAGGGTAAGCAGCAATCAGCCCCAGCATTTT
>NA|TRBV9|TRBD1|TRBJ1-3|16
CASSVEGTGVGNTIYF
TGTGCCAGCAGCGTCGAAGGAACAGGGGTTGGAAACACCATATATTTT